Listed below are T cell receptor beta chains from one sample, sequenced in a study of PD-L1 blockade in urothelial cancer. Assay used: immunoSEQ multiplex PCR; TCRdb lists only in-frame clones, some missing. Of about 95,000 clones in the sample, 87% were seen once. The sample was PBMCs, taken around atezolizumab (anti-PD-L1) treatment. Source of these receptors: a man in his fifties or sixties with urothelial cancer. The CDR3 runs from the conserved cysteine through the conserved F or W.

v_call: TRBV29-1; cdr3_aa: CSADRANYGYTF
v_call: TRBV4-1; cdr3_aa: CASSLSLSGSRRETQYF
v_call: TRBV2; cdr3_aa: CASSERTGGDQPQHF
v_call: TRBV2; cdr3_aa: CASSDRGQETQYF
v_call: TRBV5-1; cdr3_aa: CASSPRTDTNYGYTF
v_call: TRBV10-3; cdr3_aa: CAISLSGDTQYF
v_call: TRBV7-6; cdr3_aa: CASSLSDRGHLNTEAFF
v_call: TRBV7-3; cdr3_aa: CASSGQGNTEAFF
v_call: TRBV5-1; cdr3_aa: CASSLGQGPSYNEQFF
v_call: TRBV2; cdr3_aa: CASSVVEQYF
v_call: TRBV19; cdr3_aa: CASGAPSRGSSNYGYTF
v_call: TRBV11-3; cdr3_aa: CASSSGTVGETQYF
v_call: TRBV9; cdr3_aa: CASSPRQGQTEAFF
v_call: TRBV6-5; cdr3_aa: CASRDRVNQPQHF
v_call: TRBV30; cdr3_aa: CAWRGSGRAKNIQYF
v_call: TRBV4-3; cdr3_aa: CASSPGQGTPGSYTF
v_call: TRBV2; cdr3_aa: CASRLENTGELFF
v_call: TRBV19; cdr3_aa: CASSRDRVDGYTF
v_call: TRBV7-9; cdr3_aa: CASSLPTSGSSEQYF
v_call: TRBV7-8; cdr3_aa: CASSFGNIQYF
v_call: TRBV19; cdr3_aa: CASNVYSNQPQHF
v_call: TRBV6-5; cdr3_aa: CASRPLGASTDTQYF
v_call: TRBV7-2; cdr3_aa: CASSLVTSGSFYEQYF
v_call: TRBV4-2; cdr3_aa: CASSQDNRGDSPLHF
v_call: TRBV6-1; cdr3_aa: CASSEIWDYCF
v_call: TRBV10-3; cdr3_aa: CAIRGQGYNEQFF
v_call: TRBV5-6; cdr3_aa: CASSLARNRPNEKLFF
v_call: TRBV4-1; cdr3_aa: CASSQDLGEGSGELFF
v_call: TRBV19; cdr3_aa: CASTDTLNQPQHF
v_call: TRBV4-1; cdr3_aa: CASSQETSGRFNEQFF
v_call: TRBV7-3; cdr3_aa: CASKTGVSGANVLTF
v_call: TRBV5-4; cdr3_aa: CASSLGLDISYNEQFF
v_call: TRBV9; cdr3_aa: CASSVSSGGPNTGELFF
v_call: TRBV7-2; cdr3_aa: CASSKLPGGGDGYTF
v_call: TRBV18; cdr3_aa: CASSPSEGETQYF
v_call: TRBV9; cdr3_aa: CASTGTSGRAPYNEQFF
v_call: TRBV9; cdr3_aa: CASSGYLGTSDNIQYF
v_call: TRBV4-1; cdr3_aa: CASSQGTSNYGYTF
v_call: TRBV7-3; cdr3_aa: CASSSQPGQGGGYTF
v_call: TRBV6-1; cdr3_aa: CASSSWAGETQYF